This T cell receptor (beta chain) was captured in a study of tumor-infiltrating lymphocytes in glioblastoma multiforme. The CDR3 is made up of 15 amino acids. CDR1 is DFQATT, CDR2 SNEGSKA, per germline (reference sequence). The V and J ends lost 6 bases and 2 bases respectively, with 19 bases between them. Multiple V-beta primers and a C-beta primer amplified TCRB from RNA. TCRdb recomputed calls from the multiplex PCR reads with MiXCR, one row per CDR3 protein. The sample holds about 15,000 distinct CDR3 sequences, approximately 71% seen once. Specimen: brain tumor tissue. This TCR derives from a male donor with glioblastoma. The rearrangement links TRBV20-1 to TRBJ1-1; D gene unclear. CDR3 sequence: CSARVLLELNTEAFF. Here the CDR3 DNA reads TGCAGTGCCCGCGTTCTGTTGGAGCTAAACACTGAAGCTTTCTTT.